This is a list of T cell receptor beta chains from one sample in a study of T cell responses to AZD1222 COVID-19 vaccine. Repertoires were generated with immunoSEQ multiplex PCR, while TCRdb's copy carries only in-frame clones and drops some. The sample lists some 140,000 clones, roughly 90% occurring once. This sample comprised peripheral blood, obtained on day 0 of AZD1222 vaccination. The receptors were sampled from an adult in good health. CDR3s include the opening cysteine and the closing phenylalanine or tryptophan. The D gene is left open where the match is weak. The size entry is marked missing in some rows and otherwise reads once, few, many or a size class.

clone size	V gene	J gene	D gene	CDR3 DNA	CDR3 protein
-	TRBV3-1/TRBV3-2	TRBJ2-5	TRBD1	TGTGCCAGCAGCCAAGCCGATGACAGGGGATGGACGACCCAGTACTTC	CASSQADDRGWTTQYF
-	TRBV24-1	TRBJ2-2	TRBD1	TGTGCCACCAGTGAAGGGGACAGGGTAACCGGGGAGCTGTTTTTT	CATSEGDRVTGELFF
-	TRBV11-2	TRBJ2-1	TRBD2	TGTGCCAGCAGCTCCCGCGGAGCGGGGACCCCACGGGAGCAGTTCTTC	CASSSRGAGTPREQFF
-	TRBV30	TRBJ1-1	-	TGTGCCTGGAGTCCACGCTTGGGGACCGGGGACACTGAAGCTTTCTTT	CAWSPRLGTGDTEAFF
-	TRBV4-2	TRBJ2-3	TRBD2	TGTGCCAGCAGCCTACCGACTAGCGGGAGGGAGGCAGATACGCAGTATTTT	CASSLPTSGREADTQYF
-	TRBV5-5	TRBJ1-5	-	TGTGCCAGCAGCTTCACAGGGATGGGGGATAGCTTGAGCAATCAGCCCCAGCATTTT	CASSFTGMGDSLSNQPQHF
few	TRBV29-1	TRBJ2-6	-	TGCAGCGCTCTCGACAACTCTGGGGCCAACGTCCTGACTTTC	CSALDNSGANVLTF
-	TRBV6-6	TRBJ1-5	TRBD1	TGTGCCAGCAGTTACTCACAGGGGCGCAGCAATCAGCCCCAGCATTTT	CASSYSQGRSNQPQHF
-	TRBV5-1	TRBJ2-7	-	TGCGCCAGCAGCTTGGAAACGGGACGGAACTACGAGCAGTACTTC	CASSLETGRNYEQYF
-	TRBV6-2/TRBV6-3	TRBJ2-6	-	TGTGCCAGCAGTTCGAGGGGGGGCTCTGGGGCCAACGTCCTGACTTTC	CASSSRGGSGANVLTF
-	TRBV7-6	TRBJ1-1	-	TGTGCCAGCACCTTAATAACTGAAGCTTTCTTT	CASTLITEAFF
-	TRBV5-1	TRBJ2-3	TRBD2	TGCGCCAGCAGTCGAGGATACGGGACTAGCGGGGGCCAAGGCACAGATACGCAGTATTTT	CASSRGYGTSGGQGTDTQYF
-	TRBV18	TRBJ1-4	-	TGTGCCAGCTCACCATCAGGGGAGTATAGTGAAAAACTGTTTTTT	CASSPSGEYSEKLFF
-	TRBV19	TRBJ1-2	TRBD1	TGTGCCAGTAGCCCGGACAGGGGCACTTATGGCTACACCTTC	CASSPDRGTYGYTF
-	TRBV28	TRBJ1-1	-	TGTGCCAGCAGTTCCCTGGGCAAGGAGAACACTGAAGCTTTCTTT	CASSSLGKENTEAFF
once	TRBV28	TRBJ2-7	-	TGTGCCAGCAGTCCTCCAGGGACTCCTCCCTACGAGCAGTACTTC	CASSPPGTPPYEQYF
-	TRBV9	TRBJ1-1	-	TGTGCCAGCAGCGCCGAGCAAGGGTTAATCACTGAAGCTTTCTTT	CASSAEQGLITEAFF
-	TRBV7-4	TRBJ1-1	-	TGTGCCAGCAGCTCCGGACCTACTCAAAGGACTGAAGCTTTCTTT	CASSSGPTQRTEAFF
once	TRBV20-1	TRBJ1-1	-	TGCAGTGCTAGTGATGACAGGTCTGAAGCTTTCTTT	CSASDDRSEAFF
-	TRBV29-1	TRBJ1-4	-	TGCAGCGTTGAACTAGGGACAGAAAAACTGTTTTTT	CSVELGTEKLFF
-	TRBV28	TRBJ1-5	TRBD1	TGTGCCAGCAGTTCAGACAGGGATTCGGGTCAGCCCCAGCATTTT	CASSSDRDSGQPQHF
-	TRBV6-5	TRBJ2-5	TRBD1	TGTGCCAGCAGTTACTCGGGTAGGGGGCCAGAGACCCAGTACTTC	CASSYSGRGPETQYF
-	TRBV29-1	TRBJ2-1	TRBD1	TGCAGCGTTCTGGGACCCCGGACAGGACGAAGCTCCTACAATGAGCAGTTCTTC	CSVLGPRTGRSSYNEQFF
-	TRBV5-6	TRBJ1-4	-	TGTGCCAGCAGCTTCCCGGGAGCCACGCAAGAAAAACTGTTTTTT	CASSFPGATQEKLFF
-	TRBV11-3	TRBJ2-5	TRBD2	TGTGCCAGCAGCTTCACGGGAGGGACCCAGTACTTC	CASSFTGGTQYF
-	TRBV19	TRBJ1-5	TRBD1	TGTGCCAGTAGTATCGGACAGGGCTACAATCAGCCCCAGCATTTT	CASSIGQGYNQPQHF
-	TRBV7-8	TRBJ2-7	TRBD1	TGTGCCAGCACCGACCTAGGGGGGGACAGGGTTAATCGGAGATCCTACGAGCAGTACTTC	CASTDLGGDRVNRRSYEQYF
-	TRBV30	TRBJ2-7	-	TGTGCCTGGAGTGAAGGCCAGGGTGACGAGCAGTACTTC	CAWSEGQGDEQYF
-	TRBV15	TRBJ1-2	-	TGTGCCACCAGCAGTTGGGATTATGGCTACACCTTC	CATSSWDYGYTF
once	TRBV6-6	TRBJ1-2	-	TGTGCCAGCAGTTACTCGCGGGGGAGCTATGGCTACACCTTC	CASSYSRGSYGYTF
-	TRBV19	TRBJ1-3	-	TGTGCCAGTACGGCGGCCACCTCTGGAAACACCATATATTTT	CASTAATSGNTIYF
-	TRBV4-3	TRBJ1-1	-	TGCGCCAGCAGCTGGGCCGGGGAGAGCACTGAAGCTTTCTTT	CASSWAGESTEAFF
-	TRBV6-1	TRBJ1-1	-	TGTGCCAGCAGTGAGCGGGACACCTTGAACACTGAAGCTTTCTTT	CASSERDTLNTEAFF
-	TRBV13	TRBJ1-1	TRBD1	TGTGCCAGCAGCTGGGACAGGGGGACTGAAGCTTTCTTT	CASSWDRGTEAFF
-	TRBV20-1	TRBJ1-2	-	TGCAGTGCTAGTGTATCCCCCCGGGGTAACTATGGCTACACCTTC	CSASVSPRGNYGYTF
few	TRBV29-1	TRBJ2-7	-	TGCAGCGTTTTAGGGCTCTACGAGCAGTACTTC	CSVLGLYEQYF
-	TRBV7-6	TRBJ1-2	TRBD1	TGTGCCAGCAGCTTTCCAGACAGGGACGACTATGGCTACACCTTC	CASSFPDRDDYGYTF
-	TRBV3-1/TRBV3-2	TRBJ2-5	-	TGTGCCAGCAGCCAAGGGACGACCCAGTACTTC	CASSQGTTQYF
once	TRBV9	TRBJ2-7	-	TGTGCCAGCAGCCTAGGTCTCTCGGACTACGAGCAGTACTTC	CASSLGLSDYEQYF
-	TRBV6-5	TRBJ1-5	-	TGTGCCAGCAGTTACTCGTTTACAGGGAATCAGCCCCAGCATTTT	CASSYSFTGNQPQHF
-	TRBV24-1	TRBJ1-2	-	TGTGCCACCAGTGATGCACGAAGGGACGGGGACTATGGCTACACCTTC	CATSDARRDGDYGYTF
-	TRBV20-1	TRBJ2-7	TRBD1	TGCAGTGCTAGTTTAGGGGGCCAGCAGTACTTC	CSASLGGQQYF
-	TRBV28	TRBJ2-2	TRBD1	TGTGCCAGCAGCCGCGGACAGGTTAACACCGGGGAGCTGTTTTTT	CASSRGQVNTGELFF
-	TRBV7-2	TRBJ2-1	-	TGTGCCAGCAGCTTTGATGGTCTACAAGAGCAGTTCTTC	CASSFDGLQEQFF
-	TRBV14	TRBJ1-2	TRBD1	TGTGCCAGCAGCCCCCGGGACAGTCGTGTCTACACCTTC	CASSPRDSRVYTF
-	TRBV7-2	TRBJ1-1	TRBD1	TGTGCCAGCAGCTTACGACAGGGGAACACTGAAGCTTTCTTT	CASSLRQGNTEAFF
-	TRBV28	TRBJ2-7	-	TGTGCCAGCAGCCGAACCGGGACATACTACGAGCAGTACTTC	CASSRTGTYYEQYF
-	TRBV19	TRBJ2-1	TRBD2	TGTGCCAGTAGTATAGTGGGTAGCGGGAGAGCCAATGAGCAGTTCTTC	CASSIVGSGRANEQFF
-	TRBV5-1	TRBJ2-5	-	TGCGCCAGCAGCTTGGCACAAGAGACCCAGTACTTC	CASSLAQETQYF
-	TRBV6-5	TRBJ1-6	-	TGTGCCAGCAGTTACTCGTCGGGGGTTGGGTCACCCCTCCACTTT	CASSYSSGVGSPLHF
-	TRBV19	TRBJ1-5	-	TGTGCCAGTAGTATCGGAACAGGAGGAAGTCAGCCCCAGCATTTT	CASSIGTGGSQPQHF
once	TRBV5-1	TRBJ1-1	-	TGCGCCACCTCAATCAGGGGTGACTTGAACACTGAAGCTTTCTTT	CATSIRGDLNTEAFF
-	TRBV18	TRBJ2-5	TRBD2	TGTGCCAGCTCACCTCTAGCGGGAGCCCAAGAGACCCAGTACTTC	CASSPLAGAQETQYF